Listed here are 32 T cell receptor beta chains from one sample, sequenced in a study of T cell changes during pregnancy in multiple sclerosis. Clones were sequenced by immunoSEQ multiplex PCR, and TCRdb holds only the in-frame ones, with some missing. The data contain approximately 41,000 clones, 90% to 95% of them seen just once; the ten biggest clones take up approximately 0.7%. The sequencing here drew on CD4+ T cells from peripheral blood mononuclear cells, taken in the second trimester of pregnancy. These receptors all stem from a female donor in good health, enrolled as a control in a pregnancy study.

The CDR3, as DNA: TGTGCCAGTAGACCGAGGGGGATGAACACTGAAGCTTTCTTT. Protein: CASRPRGMNTEAFF. The chain links TRBV19 to TRBJ1-1; TRBD1 might be the D (6 bases). There are 14 residues in the CDR3. The V end lost 6 bases, the J end lost 0 bases, and 11 bases lay between the germline ends. Germline V lookup: CDR1 LNHDA, CDR2 SQIVND (reference sequence).

The gene calls are TRBV30 and TRBJ1-5; D ambiguous. Trimming took 1 base from V and 1 from J, leaving 5 bases between them. CDR3 length equals 13 residues. Germline CDR1 is GTSNPN and CDR2 is SVGIG (reference sequence). This CDR3 reads CAWSDTSNQPQHF. The CDR3 nucleotides are TGTGCCTGGAGTGACACAAGCAATCAGCCCCAGCATTTT.

This clone is a singleton in its sample. The chain links TRBV5-4 to TRBJ2-4; possible D gene TRBD1, 8 bases. This CDR3 region has 16 residues. The germline V gene has CDR1 SGHNT and CDR2 YYREEE (reference sequence). V was pared by 0 bases and J by 2 bases, with 12 bases between. In nucleotides, the CDR3 is TGTGCCAGCAGCTTGGACAGGGGGGGATCCAAAAACATTCAGTACTTC. Translating gives CASSLDRGGSKNIQYF.

This clone came up once. The V gene is TRBV14, the J gene TRBJ2-1; 10 bases align to TRBD1. Germline CDR1 reads SGHDN; CDR2 reads FVKESK. V was clipped by 6 bases and J by 4 bases; unmatched bases: 9. The CDR3 runs to 16 residues. The CDR3 loop reads CASSRDRGQGYNEQFF. CDR3 in DNA: TGTGCCAGCAGTCGGGACAGGGGACAGGGTTACAATGAGCAGTTCTTC.

The chain combines TRBV9 with TRBJ1-5, with TRBD1 matching 7 bases. The CDR3 loop spans 15 amino acids. Germline loops: CDR1 SGDLS, CDR2 YYNGEE. The V and J ends lost 2 bases and 3 bases, in that order; junction bases with no gene match: 5. For the CDR3, the DNA is TGTGCCAGCAGCGTTACTGAGGGGGCCAATCAGCCCCAGCATTTT. Translation gives CASSVTEGANQPQHF.

The rearrangement uses TRBV19 and TRBJ1-5; D call uncertain. This CDR3 has 15 amino acids. V lost 2 bases to trimming and J lost 8 bases, with 16 bases between them. From germline, CDR1 is LNHDA and CDR2 SQIVND (reference sequence). The chain's CDR3 is CASSITPDAGKPQHF. The CDR3 DNA follows: TGTGCCAGTAGTATAACCCCGGATGCGGGTAAGCCCCAGCATTTT.

This clone was detected once. This chain joins TRBV6-1 and TRBJ1-5; D remains unclear. This CDR3 has 13 residues. In germline, CDR1 is MNHNS, CDR2 SASEGT. Trimming removed 1 base from V and 6 bases from J, with 7 bases in between. The CDR3 DNA follows: TGTGCCAGCAGTGAAGAACCGGGTCAGCCCCAGCATTTT. It specifies CASSEEPGQPQHF.

The gene calls are TRBV14 and TRBJ1-1; 7 bases are shared with TRBD1. This CDR3 has 17 amino acids. Trimming removed 7 bases from V and 0 bases from J; junction bases left unmatched: 14. CDR1 SGHDN and CDR2 FVKESK come from the germline V gene. The CDR3 is CASTNLRQGLMNTEAFF. CDR3 coding DNA: TGTGCCAGCACTAACCTAAGACAGGGCTTAATGAACACTGAAGCTTTCTTT.

Turning to this clone: The germline gene is not matched at one end of the junction; a read error may be the cause. Other DNA sequences in the sample encode the same CDR3. The gene calls are TRBV6-6 and TRBJ1-4; 7 nucleotides match TRBD1. The CDR3 is made up of 14 amino acids. CDR1 is MNHNY and CDR2 is SVGAGI in the germline V gene (reference sequence). The chain's CDR3 is CASSRGGRGEKLFF. CDR3 bases: TGTGCCAGCAGCCGAGGGGGCAGGGGTGAAAAGCTGTTTTTT.

The chain employs TRBV27 and TRBJ1-4, with D possibly matching TRBD1 (5 bases). Per germline, CDR1 MNHEY and CDR2 SMNVEV (reference sequence). The CDR3 extends over 15 amino acids. V was clipped by 4 bases and J by 8 bases, with 17 bases between them. CDR3 DNA: TGTGCCAGCAGTTCGACAAAGGGGAAGGAAGAAAAACTGTTTTTT. Its translation: CASSSTKGKEEKLFF.

The chain links TRBV28 to TRBJ1-4; D might be TRBD1 (5 bases). Trimming pared 5 bases from V and 6 bases from J, leaving 13 bases between. CDR1 and CDR2 (germline): MDHEN, SYDVKM. The CDR3 contains 14 residues. CDR3 DNA sequence: TGTGCCAGCAGTGTCAACCAGGGCGATGAAAAACTGTTTTTT. Its protein product is CASSVNQGDEKLFF.

This chain connects TRBV28 to TRBJ1-1, with 7 bases matching TRBD1. Germline V CDR1 and CDR2: MDHEN, SYDVKM. The CDR3 sequence is 17 residues long. V was pared by 3 bases and J by 4 bases, with 14 bases of the junction left unmatched. CDR3 bases: TGTGCCAGCAGTTTCCGGGTAATGAGGGGGCGCGGCACTGAAGCTTTCTTT. It translates to CASSFRVMRGRGTEAFF.

V and J are TRBV5-8 and TRBJ2-1, with 8 bases lining up with TRBD1. After removal of 2 bases from V and 10 bases from J, the junction contained 14 bases not matched to a gene. The germline V gene has CDR1 SGHTS and CDR2 YDEGEE. The CDR3 covers 16 residues. The DNA of the CDR3 is TGTGCCAGCAGCTTCTCGTCTGGACAGGGTTCACTGGAGCAGTTCTTC. Translated, it gives CASSFSSGQGSLEQFF.

This clone was seen a handful of times. The gene calls are TRBV7-2 and TRBJ1-3; 9 bases agree with TRBD1. J was trimmed by 2 bases and V by 1 base; bases with no gene match: 6. Germline V lookup: CDR1 SGHTA, CDR2 FQGNSA. This CDR3 is built from 17 residues. The chain's CDR3 is CASSLGGQGLTGNTIYF. The CDR3 nucleotides read TGTGCCAGCAGCTTAGGGGGACAGGGACTCACTGGAAACACCATATATTTT.

The chain recombines TRBV12-5 with TRBJ1-1; tentative D call: TRBD1 (5 bases). CDR1 LGHNT and CDR2 FRNRAP come from the germline V gene. Trimming shortened V by 7 bases and J by 1 base, and 13 bases separated the two germline ends. The CDR3 extends over 14 amino acids. As DNA, the CDR3 is TGTGCTAGTGCTTCCGGGACTTGGAACACTGAAGCTTTCTTT. Its translation: CASASGTWNTEAFF.

The rearrangement links TRBV7-2 to TRBJ1-2, with D possibly TRBD1 on 6 matching bases. Germline V gene lookup returns CDR1 SGHTA and CDR2 FQGNSA. V lost 4 bases and J 4 bases, leaving 10 bases between the germline ends. This CDR3 region has 13 residues. In nucleotides, the CDR3 is TGTGCCAGCAGCTATGACAGGCCCTATGGCTACACCTTC. Translation gives CASSYDRPYGYTF. Filled out from reference TRBV7-2 and TRBJ1-2, the complete variable domain reads GAGVSQSPSNKVTEKGKDVELRCDPISGHTALYWYRQSLGQGLEFLIYFQGNSAPDKSGLPSDRFSAERTGGSVSTLTIQRTQQEDSAVYLCASSYDRPYGYTFGSGTRLTVV.

The CDR3 DNA is TGTGCCAGCAGCTTGGTGTACGAGGATGGCTACACCTTC. Its translation: CASSLVYEDGYTF. This chain connects TRBV5-4 to TRBJ1-2; D remains unclear. This CDR3 has 13 amino acids. Per the germline V gene, CDR1 is SGHNT and CDR2 is YYREEE (reference sequence). V was cut by 0 bases and J by 6 bases, with 9 bases left in between.

The genes are TRBV11-2 and TRBJ1-2; D unclear. CDR1 is SGHAT, CDR2 FQNNGV, per germline. V gave up 8 bases and J gave up 5 bases, with 15 bases separating them. The length of the CDR3 is 13 residues. The CDR3 reads CASGVTGRYGYTF. The CDR3 DNA reads TGTGCCAGCGGGGTCACGGGGAGATATGGCTACACCTTC. Filled out from reference TRBV11-2 and TRBJ1-2, the complete variable domain reads EAGVAQSPRYKIIEKRQSVAFWCNPISGHATLYWYQQILGQGPKLLIQFQNNGVVDDSQLPKDRFSAERLKGVDSTLKIQPAKLEDSAVYLCASGVTGRYGYTFGSGTRLTVV.

The chain links TRBV7-6 to TRBJ1-1; no definite D call. Germline lookup yields CDR1 SGHVS and CDR2 FNYEAQ. Trimming stripped 4 bases from V and 1 base from J, with 7 bases between. There are 13 residues in the CDR3. The CDR3 DNA reads TGTGCCAGCAGCTCCCGACAGAACACTGAAGCTTTCTTT. Protein: CASSSRQNTEAFF.

V is TRBV4-3 and J is TRBJ1-2; unclear D gene. The germline V gene encodes CDR1 LGHNA and CDR2 YSLEER. Trimming shortened V by 0 bases and J by 8 bases, and 10 bases separated the two germline ends. The CDR3 loop spans 13 amino acids. The DNA of the CDR3 is TGCGCCAGCAGCCAAGATAGCGGGGTCGGCTACACCTTC. It yields the protein CASSQDSGVGYTF.

Remarks on this clone: A junction end diverges from the germline sequence, so it may reflect a read error. The rearrangement joins TRBV5-4 to TRBJ2-7, with TRBD2 matching 10 bases. Germline CDR1 and CDR2: SGHNT and YYREEE (reference sequence). The CDR3 is 14 amino acids. The CDR3 protein is CASSSPSGGRPTDF. CDR3 nucleotide sequence: TGTGCCAGCAGCTCCCCTAGCGGGGGACGACCAACTGACTTC.

The chain uses TRBV4-1 and TRBJ1-6; TRBD1 might be the D (6 bases). The CDR3 contains 16 residues. The V gene lost 0 bases and the J gene lost 9 bases, with 15 bases spanning the gap. Germline CDR1 and CDR2: MGHRA and YSYEKL. In DNA, the CDR3 is TGCGCCAGCAGCCAAGATCGGGGGGGCTGTTCTTCACCCCTCCACTTT. This sequence encodes CASSQDRGGCSSPLHF.

The chain links TRBV29-1 to TRBJ2-6, with TRBD1 matching 11 bases. The V gene end was trimmed by 3 bases and the J gene end by 2 bases; junction bases not matched to a gene: 9. The germline gives CDR1 SQVTM, CDR2 ANQGSEA. The CDR3 length is 18 residues. CDR3 coding DNA: TGCAGCGTTGATGGTGCACCGGGACAGGGGGCTGGGGCCAACGTCCTGACTTTC. It translates to CSVDGAPGQGAGANVLTF.

J is TRBJ2-7 and V is TRBV19, with 9 bases identical to TRBD2. Germline V gene data show CDR1 as LNHDA and CDR2 as SQIVND (reference sequence). V lost 4 bases, J lost 2 bases, and 9 bases stayed unmatched. This CDR3 has 16 residues. In DNA form, the CDR3 reads TGTGCCAGTAGTACGCGGCGGGGGGGTAGAACCTACGAGCAGTACTTC. Protein sequence: CASSTRRGGRTYEQYF.

The V and J genes are TRBV9 and TRBJ2-1; 7 positions agree with TRBD1. With V trimmed by 4 bases and J by 0 bases, 4 bases remained unmatched. The germline V gene encodes CDR1 SGDLS and CDR2 YYNGEE. The CDR3 spans 15 residues. CDR3 protein: CASSKGTVSYNEQFF. The CDR3, as DNA: TGTGCCAGCAGCAAGGGGACAGTCTCCTACAATGAGCAGTTCTTC.

The chain recombines TRBV6-1 with TRBJ1-2, with a possible D match to TRBD1 (5 bases). Trimming took off 2 bases at V and 6 bases at J, with 10 bases between the two ends. This CDR3 has 13 amino acids. The germline V gene encodes CDR1 MNHNS and CDR2 SASEGT. The CDR3 DNA sequence: TGTGCCAGCAGTGAATTTAGGGGAAATGGCTACACCTTC. It specifies CASSEFRGNGYTF.

This chain joins TRBV5-1 and TRBJ2-2; TRBD1 might be the D (6 bases). The CDR3 covers 15 residues. The germline V gene has CDR1 SGHRS and CDR2 YFSETQ. Trimming removed 0 bases at V and 5 bases at J, with 11 bases between. CDR3 sequence reads: CASSLGTGYTGELFF. CDR3 DNA sequence: TGCGCCAGCAGCTTGGGCACAGGGTATACCGGGGAGCTGTTTTTT.

The genes are TRBV30 and TRBJ2-1, with 16 bases aligning to TRBD2. There are 19 residues in the CDR3. Germline lookup yields CDR1 GTSNPN and CDR2 SVGIG (reference sequence). Germline trimming cut 1 base from V and 2 bases from J; bases unmatched to any gene: 8. The CDR3 bases are TGTGCCTGGAGTGCTGGGACTAGCGGGGGGGGGCGGCCCTACAATGAGCAGTTCTTC. It translates to CAWSAGTSGGGRPYNEQFF.

The rearrangement joins TRBV9 to TRBJ1-6, with D uncertain. Per germline, CDR1 SGDLS and CDR2 YYNGEE. V lost 3 bases and J lost 10, with 14 bases in between. The CDR3 has 14 residues. The CDR3 sequence: CASSAGPPSSPLHF. Written as DNA, the CDR3 is TGTGCCAGCAGCGCCGGGCCACCTAGCTCACCCCTCCACTTT.

V and J are TRBV6-5 and TRBJ1-3; TRBD1 is a possible D gene (6 bases). V was pared by 4 bases and J by 0 bases, with 10 bases between. The CDR3 has 15 residues. Per germline, CDR1 MNHEY and CDR2 SVGAGI. The DNA for the CDR3 is TGTGCCAGCAGTTTGCAGGGGACCTCTGGAAACACCATATATTTT. The encoded protein is CASSLQGTSGNTIYF.

The chain couples TRBV2 to TRBJ2-1, with TRBD2 matching 8 bases. The junction had 3 bases not matched to a gene; V was cut back by 4 bases and J by 7 bases. This CDR3 comprises 13 residues. Germline values: CDR1 SNHLY, CDR2 FYNNEI. In nucleotides, the CDR3 is TGTGCCAGCAGTGCGGGGGGGCGGAATGAGCAGTTCTTC. Translation: CASSAGGRNEQFF.

The chain employs TRBV2 and TRBJ2-7; D not certain. The CDR3 covers 13 residues. Germline CDR1 reads SNHLY; CDR2 reads FYNNEI. Trimming took off 5 bases at V and 3 bases at J, with 11 bases between the two ends. The DNA of the CDR3 is TGTGCCAGCAGTCTTGAACAGCTCTACGAGCAGTACTTC. Translating gives CASSLEQLYEQYF. Full variable domain (missing parts from reference TRBV2 and TRBJ2-7): EPEVTQTPSHQVTQMGQEVILRCVPISNHLYFYWYRQILGQKVEFLVSFYNNEISEKSEIFDDQFSVERPDGSNFTLKIRSTKLEDSAMYFCASSLEQLYEQYFGPGTRLTVT.